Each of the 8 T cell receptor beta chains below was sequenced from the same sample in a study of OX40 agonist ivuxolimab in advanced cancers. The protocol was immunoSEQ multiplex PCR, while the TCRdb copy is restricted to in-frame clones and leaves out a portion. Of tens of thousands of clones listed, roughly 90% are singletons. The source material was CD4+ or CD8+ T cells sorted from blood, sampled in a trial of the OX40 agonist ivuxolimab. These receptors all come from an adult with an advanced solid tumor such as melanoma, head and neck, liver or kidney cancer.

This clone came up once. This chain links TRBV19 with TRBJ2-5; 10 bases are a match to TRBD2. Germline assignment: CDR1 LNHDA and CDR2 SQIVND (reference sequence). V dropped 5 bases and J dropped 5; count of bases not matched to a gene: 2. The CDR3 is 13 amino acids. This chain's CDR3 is CASSASGSETQYF. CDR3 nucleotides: TGTGCCAGTAGTGCTAGCGGGAGTGAGACCCAGTACTTC.

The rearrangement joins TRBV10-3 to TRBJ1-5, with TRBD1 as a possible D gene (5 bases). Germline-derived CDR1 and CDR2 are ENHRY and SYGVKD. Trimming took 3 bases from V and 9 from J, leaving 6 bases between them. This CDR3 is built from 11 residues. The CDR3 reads CAISDTGPQHF. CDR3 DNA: TGTGCCATCAGTGATACAGGGCCCCAGCATTTT.

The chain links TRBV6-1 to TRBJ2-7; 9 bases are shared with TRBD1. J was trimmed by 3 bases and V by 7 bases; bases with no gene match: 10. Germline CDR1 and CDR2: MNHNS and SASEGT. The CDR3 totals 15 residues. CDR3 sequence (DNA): TGTGCCAGCACCCGTGACGGACAGGGGAGCTACGAGCAGTACTTC. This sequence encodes CASTRDGQGSYEQYF.

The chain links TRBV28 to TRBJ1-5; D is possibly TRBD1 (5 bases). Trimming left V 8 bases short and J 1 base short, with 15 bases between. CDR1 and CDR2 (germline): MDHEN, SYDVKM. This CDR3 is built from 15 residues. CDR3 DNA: TGTGCCAGCGGGTTGAAGTCAGGGAGCAATCAGCCCCAGCATTTT. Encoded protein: CASGLKSGSNQPQHF.

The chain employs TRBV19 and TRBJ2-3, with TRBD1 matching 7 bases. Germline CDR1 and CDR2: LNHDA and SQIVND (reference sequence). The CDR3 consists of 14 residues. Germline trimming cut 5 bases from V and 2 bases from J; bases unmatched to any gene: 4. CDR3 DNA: TGTGCCAGTAGTCGGGACAGATTCACAGATACGCAGTATTTT. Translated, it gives CASSRDRFTDTQYF.

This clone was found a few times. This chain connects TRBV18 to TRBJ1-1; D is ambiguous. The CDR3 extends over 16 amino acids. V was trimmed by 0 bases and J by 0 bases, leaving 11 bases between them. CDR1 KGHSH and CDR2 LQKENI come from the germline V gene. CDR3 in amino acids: CASSPPESSLNTEAFF. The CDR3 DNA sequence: TGTGCCAGCTCACCACCGGAATCAAGCCTGAACACTGAAGCTTTCTTT.

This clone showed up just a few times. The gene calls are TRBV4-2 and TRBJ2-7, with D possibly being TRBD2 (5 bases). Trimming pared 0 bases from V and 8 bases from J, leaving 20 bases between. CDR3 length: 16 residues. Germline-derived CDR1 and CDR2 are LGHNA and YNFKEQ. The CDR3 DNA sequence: TGTGCCAGCAGCCAAGACCCCTTTCGGACTGCCGAGAAGCAGTACTTC. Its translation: CASSQDPFRTAEKQYF.

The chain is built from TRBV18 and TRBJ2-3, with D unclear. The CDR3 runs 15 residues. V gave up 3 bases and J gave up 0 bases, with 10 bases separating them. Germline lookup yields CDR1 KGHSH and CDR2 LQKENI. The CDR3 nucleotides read TGTGCCAGCTCACCGGAAAGCAGCAGCACAGATACGCAGTATTTT. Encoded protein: CASSPESSSTDTQYF.